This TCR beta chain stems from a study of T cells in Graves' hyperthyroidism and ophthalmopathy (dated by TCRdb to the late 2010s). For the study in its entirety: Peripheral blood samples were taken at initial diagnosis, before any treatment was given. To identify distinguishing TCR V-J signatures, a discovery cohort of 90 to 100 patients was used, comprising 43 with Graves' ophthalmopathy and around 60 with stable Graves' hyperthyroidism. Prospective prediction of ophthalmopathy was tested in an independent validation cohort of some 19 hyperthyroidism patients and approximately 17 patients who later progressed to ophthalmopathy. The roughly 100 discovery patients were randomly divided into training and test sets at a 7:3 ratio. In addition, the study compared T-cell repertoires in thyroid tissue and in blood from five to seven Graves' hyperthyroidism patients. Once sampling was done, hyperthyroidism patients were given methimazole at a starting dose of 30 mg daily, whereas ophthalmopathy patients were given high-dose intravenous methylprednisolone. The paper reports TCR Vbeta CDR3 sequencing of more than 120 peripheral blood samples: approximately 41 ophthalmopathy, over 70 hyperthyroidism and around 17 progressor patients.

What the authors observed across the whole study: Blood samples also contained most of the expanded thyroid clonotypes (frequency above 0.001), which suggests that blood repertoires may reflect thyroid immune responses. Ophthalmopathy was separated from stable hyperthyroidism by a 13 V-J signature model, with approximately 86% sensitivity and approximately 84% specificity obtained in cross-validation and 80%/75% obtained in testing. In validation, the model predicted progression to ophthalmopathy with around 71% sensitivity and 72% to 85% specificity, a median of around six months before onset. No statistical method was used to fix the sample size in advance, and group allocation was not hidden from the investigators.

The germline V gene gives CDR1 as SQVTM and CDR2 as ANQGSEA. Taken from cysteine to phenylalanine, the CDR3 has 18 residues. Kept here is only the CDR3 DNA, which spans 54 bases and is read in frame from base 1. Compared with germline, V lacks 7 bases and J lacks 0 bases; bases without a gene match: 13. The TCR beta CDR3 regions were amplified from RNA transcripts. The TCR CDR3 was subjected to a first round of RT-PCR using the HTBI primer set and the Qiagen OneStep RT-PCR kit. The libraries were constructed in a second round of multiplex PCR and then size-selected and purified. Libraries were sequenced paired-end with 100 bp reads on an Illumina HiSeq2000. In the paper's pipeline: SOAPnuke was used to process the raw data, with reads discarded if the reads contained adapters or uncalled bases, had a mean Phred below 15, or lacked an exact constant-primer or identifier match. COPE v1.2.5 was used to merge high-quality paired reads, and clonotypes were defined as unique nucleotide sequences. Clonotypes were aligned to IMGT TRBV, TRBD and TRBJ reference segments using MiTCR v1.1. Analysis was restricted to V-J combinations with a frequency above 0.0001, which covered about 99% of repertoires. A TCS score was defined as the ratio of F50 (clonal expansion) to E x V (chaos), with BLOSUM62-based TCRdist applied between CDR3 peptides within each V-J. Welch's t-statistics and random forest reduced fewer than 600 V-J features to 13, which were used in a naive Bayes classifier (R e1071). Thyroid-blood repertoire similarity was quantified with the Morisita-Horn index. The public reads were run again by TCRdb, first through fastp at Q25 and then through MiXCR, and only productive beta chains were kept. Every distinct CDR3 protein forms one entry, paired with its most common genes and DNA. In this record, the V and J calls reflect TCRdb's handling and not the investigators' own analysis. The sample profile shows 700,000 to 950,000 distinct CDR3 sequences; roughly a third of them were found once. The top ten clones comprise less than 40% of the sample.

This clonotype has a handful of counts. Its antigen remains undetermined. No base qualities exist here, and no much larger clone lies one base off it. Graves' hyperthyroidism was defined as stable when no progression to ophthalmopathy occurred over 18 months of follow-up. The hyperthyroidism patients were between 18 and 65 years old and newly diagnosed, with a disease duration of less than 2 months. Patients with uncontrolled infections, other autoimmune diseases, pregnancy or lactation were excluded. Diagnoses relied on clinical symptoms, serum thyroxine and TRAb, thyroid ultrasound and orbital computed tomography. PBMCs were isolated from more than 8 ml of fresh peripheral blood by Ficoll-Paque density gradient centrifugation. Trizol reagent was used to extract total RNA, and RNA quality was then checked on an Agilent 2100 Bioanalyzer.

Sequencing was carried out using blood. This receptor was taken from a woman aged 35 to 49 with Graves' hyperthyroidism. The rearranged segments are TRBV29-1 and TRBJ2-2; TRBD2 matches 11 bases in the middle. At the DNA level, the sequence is TGCAGCGCGACCGGGACTAGCGGTCTATGGGCGAACACCGGGGAGCTGTTTTTT. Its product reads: CSATGTSGLWANTGELFF.